Shown below are 26 T cell receptor beta chains from a single sample sequenced in a study of blood T cell repertoires in COVID-19. Using immunoSEQ multiplex PCR, the repertoire was profiled, and TCRdb retains in-frame clones only, with some absent. The data contain roughly 140,000 clones, approximately 91% of them singletons. The sample consisted of peripheral blood. Receptor source: a man in his fifties with active or convalescent COVID-19.

The chain employs TRBV7-6 and TRBJ2-5; D gene ambiguous. In germline, CDR1 is SGHVS, CDR2 FNYEAQ. Trimming took off 1 base at V and 5 bases at J, with 17 bases between the two ends. The CDR3 loop spans 16 amino acids. CDR3 nucleotides: TGTGCCAGCAGCTTAGGGGTACTGGGCACTCGCGAGACCCAGTACTTC. Residues: CASSLGVLGTRETQYF.

J is TRBJ2-7 and V is TRBV28, with D perhaps TRBD2 (6 bases). The germline gives CDR1 MDHEN, CDR2 SYDVKM. Trimming pared 2 bases from V and 6 bases from J, leaving 11 bases between. The CDR3 contains 13 residues. CDR3 sequence reads: CASSLMEGGEQYF. The DNA for the CDR3 is TGTGCCAGCAGTTTAATGGAGGGAGGCGAGCAGTACTTC.

This rearrangement joins TRBV29-1 to TRBJ2-1; 8 bases map to TRBD1. The length of the CDR3 is 12 residues. V lost 8 bases and J lost 7; bases outside the gene matches: 7. Germline CDR1 is SQVTM and CDR2 is ANQGSEA. The CDR3 sequence: CSSRGRWNEQFF. The CDR3 region has the DNA TGCAGCAGCAGGGGGCGTTGGAATGAGCAGTTCTTC.

The chain recombines TRBV14 with TRBJ2-2; TRBD1 matches 12 bases. Unmatched junction bases numbered 8, after V lost 4 bases and J lost 5 bases. The CDR3 sequence is 17 residues long. Germline lookup yields CDR1 SGHDN and CDR2 FVKESK. The chain's CDR3 is CASSPPGTGGRTGELFF. DNA for the CDR3: TGTGCCAGCAGCCCCCCCGGGACAGGGGGCAGAACCGGGGAGCTGTTTTTT.

The chain uses TRBV30 and TRBJ2-7, with 8 bases fitting TRBD1. Germline V lookup: CDR1 GTSNPN, CDR2 SVGIG (reference sequence). This CDR3 has 13 residues. V trimming: 3 bases; J trimming: 4 bases; junction bases outside the gene matches: 5. The CDR3 is CAWSRGLKYEQYF. The CDR3 region has the DNA TGTGCCTGGAGCAGGGGGCTTAAGTACGAGCAGTACTTC.

The rearrangement uses TRBV29-1 and TRBJ1-1, with a tentative D call TRBD1 (5 bases). Germline lookup yields CDR1 SQVTM and CDR2 ANQGSEA. CDR3 size: 16 residues. The V end was cut by 4 bases, the J end by 6 bases, with 24 bases between. The CDR3 sequence: CSVAPVYTITGAEAFF. CDR3 sequence (DNA): TGCAGCGTTGCCCCAGTATATACCATCACGGGGGCTGAAGCTTTCTTT.

The V and J genes are TRBV10-1 and TRBJ1-5; D call uncertain. The CDR3 covers 13 residues. Germline CDR1 reads WNHNN; CDR2 reads SYGVQD (reference sequence). The CDR3 protein is CAGPGVCNQPQHF. As DNA, the CDR3 is TGCGCAGGACCCGGGGTTTGTAATCAGCCCCAGCATTTT.

The V and J genes are TRBV19 and TRBJ1-3; tentatively, D is TRBD1 (5 bases). V gave up 7 bases and J gave up 2 bases, with 27 bases separating them. Germline V gives CDR1 LNHDA, CDR2 SQIVND (reference sequence). The CDR3 is 19 amino acids. Here the CDR3 reads CASTPDSGPIRGTGNTIYF. For the CDR3, the DNA is TGTGCCAGTACCCCAGACAGTGGCCCCATTAGAGGCACTGGAAACACCATATATTTT.

The rearrangement uses TRBV27 and TRBJ1-6; TRBD1 matches at 7 bases. CDR1 is MNHEY and CDR2 is SMNVEV in the germline V gene (reference sequence). Trimming at V came to 5 bases and at J to 0 bases, leaving 10 bases not matched to a gene. This CDR3 contains 18 residues. The DNA for the CDR3 is TGTGCCAGCAGTCCCGACAGGGTGAGGAGCTCCTATAATTCACCCCTCCACTTT. Its protein is CASSPDRVRSSYNSPLHF.

The chain uses TRBV7-9 and TRBJ1-4; no firm D call. Germline lookup yields CDR1 SEHNR and CDR2 FQNEAQ (reference sequence). The CDR3 runs to 17 residues. V was pared by 3 bases and J by 6 bases, with 20 bases between. The CDR3 DNA is TGTGCCAGCAGCTTTCACTCTTTTGGGAGCGGAGATGAAAAACTGTTTTTT. Its translation is CASSFHSFGSGDEKLFF.

This chain links TRBV6-5 with TRBJ1-3, with D perhaps TRBD1 (5 bases). In germline, CDR1 is MNHEY, CDR2 SVGAGI. The length of the CDR3 is 14 residues. Trimming took off 6 bases at V and 2 bases at J, with 11 bases between the two ends. The CDR3 is CASSLTETGNTIYF. The CDR3 region has the DNA TGTGCCAGCAGCCTGACAGAGACTGGAAACACCATATATTTT.

V usage is TRBV18 and J usage is TRBJ2-1; a possible D gene is TRBD2 (6 bases). CDR1 is KGHSH and CDR2 is LQKENI in the germline V gene. Between the trimmed V and J ends, which lost 8 bases and 0 bases, there was a span of 17 bases. The CDR3 is 16 residues long. The CDR3 protein is CASQSGSPSSYNEQFF. Here the CDR3 DNA reads TGTGCCAGCCAGTCCGGGAGCCCGAGCTCCTACAATGAGCAGTTCTTC.

The rearrangement uses TRBV24-1 and TRBJ2-2, with TRBD1 matching 7 bases. CDR1 is KGHDR, CDR2 SFDVKD, per germline. J lost 5 bases, V lost 5 bases, and 7 bases had no gene match. This CDR3 comprises 15 residues. The CDR3 bases are TGTGCCACCAGTGTTCGTATCAGGGGGACCGGGGAGCTGTTTTTT. Its protein product is CATSVRIRGTGELFF.

The chain employs TRBV13 and TRBJ2-1, with D perhaps TRBD2 (6 bases). V lost 5 bases and J 8 bases, leaving 28 bases between the germline ends. Germline V CDR1 and CDR2: PRHDT, FYEKMQ (reference sequence). This CDR3 has 18 residues. In DNA, the CDR3 is TGTGCCAGCAGCCGCCGCGGACGGAGACTAGAATCTGGGGATGAGCAGTTCTTC. This sequence encodes CASSRRGRRLESGDEQFF.

The rearrangement uses TRBV29-1 and TRBJ2-2; a weak D match, TRBD1 (5 bases). Germline V gene lookup returns CDR1 SQVTM and CDR2 ANQGSEA. Trimming shortened V by 2 bases and J by 0 bases, and 13 bases separated the two germline ends. The CDR3 length is 16 residues. The CDR3: CSVEPSDSSNTGELFF. CDR3 DNA: TGCAGCGTTGAACCGTCCGACAGCTCGAACACCGGGGAGCTGTTTTTT.

The V gene is TRBV5-1, the J gene TRBJ2-7, with no clear D. CDR3 size: 13 residues. V was cut by 0 bases and J by 4 bases, with 8 bases left in between. Germline lookup yields CDR1 SGHRS and CDR2 YFSETQ. The CDR3 loop reads CASSLGHEYEQYF. As DNA, the CDR3 is TGCGCCAGCAGCTTGGGACACGAATACGAGCAGTACTTC.

The V and J genes are TRBV9 and TRBJ2-5; 7 nucleotides align to TRBD1. V was pared by 4 bases and J by 5 bases, with 8 bases of the junction left unmatched. This CDR3 has 14 residues. CDR1 is SGDLS and CDR2 is YYNGEE in the germline V gene. CDR3 in amino acids: CASSLQGRGETQYF. As DNA, the CDR3 is TGTGCCAGCAGCTTACAGGGGCGAGGGGAGACCCAGTACTTC.

The chain joins TRBV7-9 to TRBJ1-1; D ambiguous. Trimming pared 5 bases from V and 1 base from J, leaving 11 bases between. The CDR3 totals 14 residues. Germline lookup yields CDR1 SEHNR and CDR2 FQNEAQ (reference sequence). CDR3 bases: TGTGCCAGCAGCCTCGGGTTATCGAACACTGAAGCTTTCTTT. It is translated as CASSLGLSNTEAFF.

V and J are TRBV28 and TRBJ1-2; D perhaps matches TRBD1 (5 bases). Germline lookup yields CDR1 MDHEN and CDR2 SYDVKM. The CDR3 covers 15 residues. The V end lost 8 bases, the J end lost 4 bases, and 20 bases lay between the germline ends. CDR3 in amino acids: CASHGGGASSYGYTF. The CDR3 region has the DNA TGTGCCAGCCATGGGGGAGGGGCAAGTTCCTATGGCTACACCTTC.

The CDR3 region is CASSLARGPYEQYF. CDR3 nucleotides: TGCGCCAGCAGCTTGGCCAGGGGCCCCTACGAGCAGTACTTC. The chain has TRBV5-1 and TRBJ2-7; the D gene is possibly TRBD1 (6 bases). The CDR3 contains 14 residues. V was cut by 0 bases and J by 2 bases, with 9 bases left in between. Germline V CDR1 and CDR2: SGHRS, YFSETQ. The whole variable domain, remainder taken from reference TRBV5-1 and TRBJ2-7, is KAGVTQTPRYLIKTRGQQVTLSCSPISGHRSVSWYQQTPGQGLQFLFEYFSETQRNKGNFPGRFSGRQFSNSRSEMNVSTLELGDSALYLCASSLARGPYEQYFGPGTRLTVT.

The rearrangement joins TRBV10-3 to TRBJ1-4; D is perhaps TRBD1 (5 bases). The CDR3 has 14 residues. Germline lookup yields CDR1 ENHRY and CDR2 SYGVKD. Trimming cost V 6 bases and J 4 bases, with 12 bases left between them. CDR3 sequence (DNA): TGTGCCATCAGAGACCCGGGGGTTAATGAAAAACTGTTTTTT. Its translation: CAIRDPGVNEKLFF.

The gene calls are TRBV11-2 and TRBJ1-5; tentative D call: TRBD1 (5 bases). The germline CDR1 and CDR2 sequences are SGHAT and FQNNGV. V gave up 1 base and J gave up 5 bases, with 6 bases separating them. The CDR3 runs 13 residues. CDR3 residues: CASSLARDQPQHF. DNA for the CDR3: TGTGCCAGCAGCTTAGCCAGGGATCAGCCCCAGCATTTT.

The DNA for the CDR3 is TGTGCCAGCAGCCAAGGTTGGCGGAAGAACACCGGGGAGCTGTTTTTT. Residues: CASSQGWRKNTGELFF. The chain is built from TRBV14 and TRBJ2-2; D is unclear. Per the germline V gene, CDR1 is SGHDN and CDR2 is FVKESK. This CDR3 is built from 16 residues. Deletions cut 1 base from V and 1 base from J, with 10 bases between.

The chain couples TRBV5-1 to TRBJ2-5; TRBD1 matches at 7 bases. CDR3 length: 14 residues. V gave up 4 bases and J gave up 4 bases; unmatched junction bases: 7. Germline CDR1 reads SGHRS; CDR2 reads YFSETQ. The CDR3 here is CASSHTTGSETQYF. In DNA, the CDR3 is TGCGCCAGCAGCCACACGACAGGGTCAGAGACCCAGTACTTC.

CDR3 protein: CASSYPGQGAGNTIYF. For the CDR3, the DNA is TGTGCCAGCAGTTATCCGGGACAGGGGGCTGGAAACACCATATATTTT. The chain combines TRBV6-6 with TRBJ1-3; 11 bases fit TRBD1. The germline CDR1 and CDR2 sequences are MNHNY and SVGAGI (reference sequence). The junction had 3 bases not matched to a gene; V was cut back by 3 bases and J by 2 bases. This CDR3 comprises 16 residues.

This chain connects TRBV7-9 to TRBJ2-7; no definite D call. Germline CDR1 SEHNR, CDR2 FQNEAQ (reference sequence). Trimming shortened V by 5 bases and J by 3 bases, and 8 bases separated the two germline ends. The CDR3 totals 12 residues. The CDR3 reads CASSPHIYEQYF. DNA of the CDR3: TGTGCCAGCAGCCCACATATCTACGAGCAGTACTTC.